The 6 T cell receptor beta chains reported below all come from one sample, sequenced in a study of blood T cell repertoires in COVID-19. Profiled with immunoSEQ multiplex PCR; TCRdb holds only in-frame clones, not every one. The sample carries about 18,000 clones, approximately 88% recorded once. The source material was PBMCs or T cells enriched from blood (not recorded which). The source is a woman younger than 45 who had recovered from COVID-19.

The chain employs TRBV27 and TRBJ1-2, with TRBD1 as a possible D gene (5 bases). This CDR3 region has 13 residues. Trimming removed 8 bases from V and 8 bases from J, with 18 bases in between. Germline assignment: CDR1 MNHEY and CDR2 SMNVEV (reference sequence). The CDR3 sequence is CASLNRGNGGYTF. CDR3 nucleotide sequence: TGTGCCAGCCTAAACCGGGGGAACGGCGGCTACACCTTC.

V is TRBV9 and J is TRBJ2-2, with D maybe TRBD1 (6 bases). V lost 4 bases, J lost 0 bases, and 16 bases lay in between. CDR1 is SGDLS and CDR2 is YYNGEE in the germline V gene. The CDR3 is 17 residues long. CDR3 sequence: CASSPRTAMANTGELFF. DNA for the CDR3: TGTGCCAGCAGCCCTCGGACAGCAATGGCGAACACCGGGGAGCTGTTTTTT.

This chain uses TRBV6-2 or TRBV6-3 with TRBJ1-5, with a possible D match to TRBD1 (6 bases). The CDR3 runs 14 residues. Trimming cost V 8 bases and J 0 bases, with 11 bases left between them. Germline-derived CDR1 and CDR2 are MNHEY and SVGEGT. In DNA form, the CDR3 reads TGTGCCAGCGGCCGGGACAATAGCAATCAGCCCCAGCATTTT. Protein sequence: CASGRDNSNQPQHF.

This clone has a handful of counts. The chain recombines TRBV6-5 with TRBJ2-5, with 9 bases aligning to TRBD1. CDR3 length: 14 residues. The V and J ends lost 6 bases and 3 bases, in that order; junction bases with no gene match: 5. Per germline, CDR1 MNHEY and CDR2 SVGAGI. This CDR3 reads CASSTGTGKETQYF. The CDR3 DNA reads as TGTGCCAGCAGCACCGGGACAGGGAAAGAGACCCAGTACTTC.

This clone was seen a single time. The chain couples TRBV19 to TRBJ1-5; a possible D gene is TRBD1 (6 bases). Germline V CDR1 and CDR2: LNHDA, SQIVND (reference sequence). The CDR3 is made up of 15 amino acids. V gave up 3 bases and J gave up 4 bases, with 13 bases separating them. In nucleotides, the CDR3 is TGTGCCAGTAGTATCAACAGGGAGCCAAATCAGCCCCAGCATTTT. Its translation is CASSINREPNQPQHF.

The rearrangement links TRBV19 to TRBJ1-6; tentative D call: TRBD1 (6 bases). Deletions cut 7 bases from V and 5 bases from J, with 15 bases between. CDR3 length equals 15 residues. CDR1 is LNHDA and CDR2 is SQIVND in the germline V gene (reference sequence). CDR3 protein: CASTTAGQNNSPLHF. The CDR3 DNA reads TGTGCCAGTACCACCGCCGGACAGAATAATTCACCCCTCCACTTT.